Presented here are 28 T cell receptor beta chains from one specimen sequenced in a study of metastatic and nonmetastatic thyroid tumors. TCRdb reprocessed the PCR reads using MiXCR. The data show roughly 40,000 clones, about a sixth seen once. Thyroid surgery took place with no prior treatment in any patient. The sequenced sample was blood. The receptors come from a male donor with papillary thyroid cancer or a benign thyroid nodule (not recorded which). Some clones in this sample may be carry-over from other donors' samples.

This clone came up many times. J is TRBJ2-2 and V is TRBV5-1; D possibly corresponds to TRBD2 (6 bases). Per germline, CDR1 SGHRS and CDR2 YFSETQ. Trimming stripped 1 base from V and 2 bases from J, with 15 bases between. There are 17 residues in the CDR3. In DNA, the CDR3 is TGCGCCAGCAGCTTGCTCTATGTGCGGGGAAACACCGGGGAGCTGTTTTTT. As protein: CASSLLYVRGNTGELFF.

This clone has a count of ten or more. The rearrangement links TRBV6-5 to TRBJ2-1, with 7 bases fitting TRBD2. This CDR3 spans 15 amino acids. Germline V CDR1 and CDR2: MNHEY, SVGAGI. J gave up 5 bases and V 2 bases, and 6 bases lay outside the gene matches. CDR3 region: CASSYAGVSHNEQFF. DNA for the CDR3: TGTGCCAGCAGTTACGCGGGAGTATCCCACAATGAGCAGTTCTTC.

This clone has a count of ten or more. The chain joins TRBV7-6 to TRBJ2-7; 11 bases map to TRBD2. Germline CDR1 reads SGHVS; CDR2 reads FNYEAQ. The CDR3 totals 15 residues. Trimming at V came to 4 bases and at J to 5 bases, leaving 7 bases not matched to a gene. The DNA of the CDR3 is TGTGCCAGCAGCTACACTAGCGGGAGTAGCCACGAGCAGTACTTC. This encodes CASSYTSGSSHEQYF.

This clone was found a few times. The CDR3 loop is CASSEGPNDYEQYF. The DNA for the CDR3 is TGCGCCAGCAGTGAAGGACCTAATGACTACGAGCAGTACTTC. V usage is TRBV10-1 and J usage is TRBJ2-7; no clear D gene. This CDR3 contains 14 residues. From germline, CDR1 is WNHNN and CDR2 SYGVQD (reference sequence). The V end lost 3 bases, the J end lost 3 bases, and 12 bases lay between the germline ends.

This clone was found many times. V is TRBV7-6 and J is TRBJ2-5, with D perhaps TRBD1 (5 bases). Trimming cost V 0 bases and J 5 bases, with 7 bases left between them. Germline V gives CDR1 SGHVS, CDR2 FNYEAQ. The CDR3 extends over 13 amino acids. The CDR3 DNA follows: TGTGCCAGCAGCTTAGCAGGGGCCGAGACCCAGTACTTC. It codes for CASSLAGAETQYF.

This clone was counted many times. The V call is TRBV4-1, the J call TRBJ2-2, with D tentatively TRBD1 (6 bases). Germline V CDR1 and CDR2: MGHRA, YSYEKL. Trimming stripped 4 bases from V and 2 bases from J, with 14 bases between. This CDR3 region has 16 residues. The CDR3, as DNA: TGCGCCAGCAGCCTCTTAGGACAGCCTAACACCGGGGAGCTGTTTTTT. It codes for CASSLLGQPNTGELFF.

For the CDR3, the DNA is TGTGCCAGCAGCTACAACCCGGACAGCTATGGCTACACCTTC. Its protein is CASSYNPDSYGYTF. The rearrangement uses TRBV7-9 and TRBJ1-2; possibly TRBD1 for D (6 bases). Deletions cut 4 bases from V and 4 bases from J, with 13 bases between. CDR1 and CDR2 from the germline V gene are SEHNR and FQNEAQ (reference sequence). This CDR3 spans 14 amino acids.

This clone came up many times. This chain joins TRBV7-9 and TRBJ2-7; 8 nucleotides match TRBD2. Germline V gene lookup returns CDR1 SEHNR and CDR2 FQNEAQ (reference sequence). J lost 5 bases, V lost 1 base, and 7 bases had no gene match. The CDR3 is made up of 15 amino acids. The CDR3 DNA reads TGTGCCAGCAGCTTAGACGCTAGCGGGTCTAACGAGCAGTACTTC. This encodes CASSLDASGSNEQYF.

This clone was seen many times. The gene calls are TRBV10-1 and TRBJ1-1, with D unresolved. The CDR3 sequence is 19 residues long. V shed 4 bases and J shed 0 bases, with 24 bases lying between them. The germline V gene has CDR1 WNHNN and CDR2 SYGVQD (reference sequence). This chain's CDR3 is CASSGADPDLGKMNTEAFF. The CDR3 nucleotides read TGCGCCAGCAGTGGGGCAGACCCCGACTTGGGAAAAATGAACACTGAAGCTTTCTTT.

This chain uses TRBV6-1 with TRBJ2-3; weak D call: TRBD2 (6 bases). This CDR3 is built from 13 residues. CDR1 MNHNS and CDR2 SASEGT come from the germline V gene. Trimming shortened V by 6 bases and J by 7 bases, and 14 bases separated the two germline ends. CDR3 in DNA: TGTGCCAGCAGCGGGAGCCGCGGGAATACGCAGTATTTT. It is translated as CASSGSRGNTQYF.

This clone was picked up one time. This chain joins TRBV20-1 and TRBJ2-7; maybe TRBD1 (5 bases). Trimming pared 3 bases from V and 4 bases from J, leaving 10 bases between. CDR3 length: 12 residues. Per germline, CDR1 DFQATT and CDR2 SNEGSKA (reference sequence). The CDR3, as DNA: TGCAGTGCTAGCCAGGGTGTATACGAGCAGTACTTC. Protein sequence: CSASQGVYEQYF.

As to this clone: Compared with germline, one end of the junction differs, possibly owing to a read error. Different DNA sequences within this sample yield the same CDR3. V is TRBV4-2 and J is TRBJ2-4, with D tentatively TRBD1 (6 bases). This CDR3 contains 16 residues. Germline V gene lookup returns CDR1 LGHNA and CDR2 YNFKEQ. DNA of the CDR3: TGTGCCAGCAGCCAAGATAGAACAGGGATTAAAAACATCCAGTACTTC. This encodes CASSQDRTGIKNIQYF.

In its sample, this clone was seen many times. This rearrangement joins TRBV11-3 to TRBJ2-3; TRBD2 is a possible D gene (8 bases). The CDR3 runs to 16 residues. V shed 3 bases and J shed 4 bases, with 17 bases lying between them. CDR1 SGHNT and CDR2 YENEEA come from the germline V gene. The chain's CDR3 is CASSFGRGRFADTQYF. The CDR3 DNA reads as TGTGCCAGCAGCTTCGGGAGGGGGCGCTTCGCAGATACGCAGTATTTT.

This clone was recorded many times. The chain couples TRBV6-1 to TRBJ2-1, with 7 bases that match TRBD2. With 5 bases clipped from V and 13 bases from J, the junction kept 17 bases outside the gene matches. In germline, CDR1 is MNHNS, CDR2 SASEGT. The CDR3 is made up of 15 amino acids. The CDR3 DNA reads TGTGCCAGCAGTTCACGGGAGGCCGCTGGCATGGTCCAGTTCTTC. Translating it yields CASSSREAAGMVQFF.

This clone was seen at least ten times. The chain uses TRBV4-1 and TRBJ2-2, with 11 bases aligning to TRBD2. Losses at the gene ends were 4 bases for V and 3 bases for J; bases not matched to a gene: 10. Germline lookup yields CDR1 MGHRA and CDR2 YSYEKL. The CDR3 totals 18 residues. The CDR3 DNA is TGCGCCAGCAGCCCCCCCCGGACTAGCGGGTTATACACCGGGGAGCTGTTTTTT. Encoded protein: CASSPPRTSGLYTGELFF.

The rearrangement uses TRBV6-1 and TRBJ2-2; 9 bases are a match to TRBD1. CDR1 and CDR2 (germline): MNHNS, SASEGT. The CDR3 covers 17 residues. V dropped 4 bases and J dropped 4; count of bases not matched to a gene: 10. CDR3 residues: CASSGKLGQGFTGELFF. In DNA, the CDR3 is TGTGCCAGCAGTGGAAAATTGGGACAGGGTTTCACCGGGGAGCTGTTTTTT.

This clone came up many times. The rearrangement links TRBV29-1 to TRBJ1-2, with D tentatively TRBD1 (5 bases). Germline V CDR1 and CDR2: SQVTM, ANQGSEA. The V end was cut by 3 bases, the J end by 2 bases, with 16 bases between. The CDR3 is 15 amino acids. CDR3 residues: CSVELVPGYNYGYTF. DNA for the CDR3: TGCAGCGTTGAGCTGGTCCCAGGGTACAACTATGGCTACACCTTC.

This clone showed up many times. This chain uses TRBV6-1 with TRBJ2-1; the D gene is possibly TRBD2 (5 bases). Trimming took off 6 bases at V and 8 bases at J, with 23 bases between the two ends. The CDR3 is 16 residues long. Germline lookup yields CDR1 MNHNS and CDR2 SASEGT. In nucleotides, the CDR3 is TGTGCCAGCAGACGCGAGCCAGCGGACCTTTGGGATGAGCAGTTCTTC. Residues: CASRREPADLWDEQFF.

This clone was picked up many times. The J gene is TRBJ2-2, the V gene TRBV5-6, with D uncertain. V shed 1 base and J shed 5 bases, with 6 bases lying between them. The CDR3 consists of 13 residues. Germline loops: CDR1 SGHDT, CDR2 YYEEEE. The CDR3 DNA reads as TGTGCCAGCAGCTTGTTAGCTACCGGGGAGCTGTTTTTT. It translates to CASSLLATGELFF.

This clone was found a few times. This chain uses TRBV25-1 with TRBJ2-3; D not certain. In germline, CDR1 is MGHDK, CDR2 SYGVNS. This CDR3 contains 14 residues. The V end lost 3 bases, the J end lost 4 bases, and 11 bases lay between the germline ends. CDR3 amino acids: CASSDLRGADTQYF. CDR3 bases: TGTGCCAGCAGTGATCTCCGCGGCGCAGATACGCAGTATTTT.

This clone was recorded many times. The chain has TRBV2 and TRBJ1-2; 8 bases line up with TRBD1. The CDR3 contains 13 residues. The junction had 10 bases not matched to a gene; V was cut back by 8 bases and J by 8 bases. CDR1 and CDR2 (germline): SNHLY, FYNNEI. CDR3 in amino acids: CASEDRAGGGYTF. CDR3 in DNA: TGTGCCAGCGAGGACAGGGCGGGCGGGGGCTACACCTTC.

This clone occurred many times. The CDR3 DNA reads TGTGCCAGCAGCCCACCCTACGGGACAGGGGGTGCAGAGACCCAGTACTTC. As protein: CASSPPYGTGGAETQYF. This chain connects TRBV3-1 to TRBJ2-5; 11 bases agree with TRBD1. CDR1 and CDR2 (germline): LGHDT, YNNKEL (reference sequence). J was trimmed by 4 bases and V by 4 bases; bases with no gene match: 11. This CDR3 spans 17 amino acids.

This clone was counted many times. The chain is built from TRBV29-1 and TRBJ1-5; D might be TRBD1 (5 bases). The CDR3 covers 13 residues. CDR1 is SQVTM and CDR2 is ANQGSEA in the germline V gene. V lost 5 bases and J lost 5, with 13 bases in between. The CDR3 coding sequence is TGCAGCGTTTTTACTGACAGCGATCAGCCCCAGCATTTT. This codes for CSVFTDSDQPQHF.

This clone showed up many times. The gene calls are TRBV27 and TRBJ2-5; 10 nucleotides match TRBD1. Unmatched junction bases numbered 7, after V lost 4 bases and J lost 2 bases. This CDR3 is built from 16 residues. Germline loops: CDR1 MNHEY, CDR2 SMNVEV (reference sequence). CDR3 protein: CASSSPSGQGQETQYF. In DNA, the CDR3 is TGTGCCAGCAGTTCCCCTTCGGGACAGGGGCAAGAGACCCAGTACTTC.

The genes are TRBV10-3 and TRBJ2-7; perhaps TRBD2 as D (5 bases). V lost 3 bases and J lost 5, with 17 bases in between. Germline V gene data show CDR1 as ENHRY and CDR2 as SYGVKD. The CDR3 runs to 15 residues. The CDR3 spells CAISEDSSVVNEQYF. Here the CDR3 DNA reads TGTGCCATCAGTGAAGATAGTAGCGTTGTAAACGAGCAGTACTTC.

This clone was seen repeatedly, ten times or more. Other nucleotide sequences in the sample specify the same CDR3. The V gene is TRBV5-4, the J gene TRBJ1-2; weak D call: TRBD1 (6 bases). Germline CDR1 is SGHNT and CDR2 is YYREEE (reference sequence). Trimming removed 2 bases at V and 6 bases at J, with 20 bases between. The CDR3 contains 16 residues. The CDR3 DNA sequence: TGTGCCAGCAGCTTAATCGGGACACCCCTACGGAATGGCTACACCTTC. It translates to CASSLIGTPLRNGYTF. Looking up the rest from reference TRBV5-4 and TRBJ1-2 gives the full variable domain: ETGVTQSPTHLIKTRGQQVTLRCSSQSGHNTVSWYQQALGQGPQFIFQYYREEENGRGNFPPRFSGLQFPNYSSELNVNALELDDSALYLCASSLIGTPLRNGYTFGSGTRLTVV.

This clone was found many times. The chain joins TRBV20-1 to TRBJ2-5; D call uncertain. This CDR3 has 11 amino acids. Between the trimmed V and J ends, which lost 6 bases and 4 bases, there was a span of 9 bases. The V gene's germline CDR1 is DFQATT and CDR2 SNEGSKA (reference sequence). CDR3: CSAYILETQYF. The CDR3 DNA reads as TGCAGTGCCTATATTTTAGAGACCCAGTACTTC.

This clone was detected ten times or more. The chain uses TRBV29-1 and TRBJ2-2; D possibly corresponds to TRBD1 (6 bases). CDR3 size: 15 residues. Between the trimmed V and J ends, which lost 3 bases and 3 bases, there was a span of 14 bases. Germline assignment: CDR1 SQVTM and CDR2 ANQGSEA. CDR3 DNA sequence: TGCAGCGTTGAGGGTGAGGACAGAGACACCGGGGAGCTGTTTTTT. The encoded protein is CSVEGEDRDTGELFF.